The 26 T cell receptor beta chains reported below all come from one sample, sequenced in a study of T cell responses to AZD1222 COVID-19 vaccine. Data came from immunoSEQ multiplex PCR; TCRdb stores just in-frame clones and leaves some out. The data contain fewer than 200,000 clones, about 90% of them seen just once; the ten biggest clones take up 9.5% to 13%. The input for sequencing was peripheral blood, taken 28 days after the second AZD1222 dose. Receptor source: an adult who received the AZD1222 COVID-19 vaccine.

The chain's CDR3 is CAWSRQARETQYF. CDR3 DNA sequence: TGTGCCTGGAGTCGGCAGGCACGAGAGACCCAGTACTTC. The rearrangement joins TRBV30 to TRBJ2-5; D unresolved. This CDR3 spans 13 amino acids. Trimming took 2 bases from V and 4 from J, leaving 11 bases between them. Germline CDR1 and CDR2: GTSNPN and SVGIG (reference sequence).

The rearrangement uses TRBV5-1 and TRBJ1-2; TRBD1 matches 8 bases. V shed 4 bases and J 8 bases; nucleotides not matched to a gene: 13. The germline gives CDR1 SGHRS, CDR2 YFSETQ. The CDR3 runs 15 residues. CDR3 nucleotides: TGCGCCAGCAGCCCGGACGCTGGACAGGGTAGAGGCTACACCTTC. Translating it yields CASSPDAGQGRGYTF.

This chain links TRBV5-6 with TRBJ1-4, with D possibly TRBD1 on 6 matching bases. The germline V and J ends were trimmed by 5 bases and 11 bases, with 22 bases remaining between them. The CDR3 consists of 15 residues. Germline CDR1 reads SGHDT; CDR2 reads YYEEEE. CDR3 residues: CASRPGRGARGKLFF. CDR3 sequence (DNA): TGTGCCAGCAGGCCCGGTCGGGGGGCCCGCGGGAAACTGTTTTTT.

The chain recombines TRBV11-3 with TRBJ2-1; D possibly corresponds to TRBD2 (6 bases). The germline V gene has CDR1 SGHNT and CDR2 YENEEA. CDR3 length: 13 amino acids. Trimming stripped 11 bases from V and 6 bases from J, with 17 bases between. Written as DNA, the CDR3 is TGTGCCCGCTCACTCGGGGGAGGCAATGAGCAGTTCTTC. It encodes CARSLGGGNEQFF.

The rearrangement joins TRBV6-2 or TRBV6-3 to TRBJ2-2; D call uncertain. In germline, CDR1 is MNHEY, CDR2 SVGEGT. The CDR3 extends over 13 amino acids. V was cut by 0 bases and J by 1 base, with 0 bases left in between. The CDR3 loop reads CASSYSNTGELFF. In DNA form, the CDR3 reads TGTGCCAGCAGTTACTCGAACACCGGGGAGCTGTTTTTT.

This rearrangement joins TRBV2 to TRBJ2-7; 10 bases agree with TRBD2. CDR3 size: 14 residues. With 5 bases clipped from V and 4 bases from J, the junction kept 5 bases outside the gene matches. CDR1 is SNHLY, CDR2 FYNNEI, per germline. In DNA form, the CDR3 reads TGTGCCAGCAGTCTAGCGGGGGAAGGGTACGAGCAGTACTTC. Protein product: CASSLAGEGYEQYF.

This clone was counted between two and nine times. The chain links TRBV7-3 to TRBJ2-7, with 9 bases matching TRBD2. The ends lost 6 bases at V and 7 bases at J; junction bases unmatched: 13. The CDR3 has 15 residues. CDR1 and CDR2 from the germline V gene are SGHTA and FQGTGA. The CDR3: CASSHQLAGLGEQYF. CDR3 sequence (DNA): TGTGCCAGCAGTCACCAACTAGCGGGCCTGGGAGAGCAGTACTTC.

The chain employs TRBV28 and TRBJ2-2, with 11 bases fitting TRBD2. With 4 bases clipped from V and 2 bases from J, the junction kept 9 bases outside the gene matches. The germline V gene has CDR1 MDHEN and CDR2 SYDVKM. The CDR3 consists of 18 residues. The CDR3 spells CASSSRQLAGANTGELFF. The CDR3 nucleotides are TGTGCCAGCAGTTCGAGGCAACTAGCGGGGGCAAACACCGGGGAGCTGTTTTTT. Variable domain in full (rest from reference TRBV28 and TRBJ2-2): DVKVTQSSRYLVKRTGEKVFLECVQDMDHENMFWYRQDPGLGLRLIYFSYDVKMKEKGDIPEGYSVSREKKERFSLILESASTNQTSMYLCASSSRQLAGANTGELFFGEGSRLTVL.

This clone appeared a few times. The gene calls are TRBV3-1 (or the pseudogene TRBV3-2) and TRBJ1-1, with a possible D match to TRBD1 (6 bases). The CDR3 loop spans 15 amino acids. V was cut by 0 bases and J by 1 base, with 9 bases left in between. Germline loops: CDR1 LGHDT, CDR2 YNNKEL (reference sequence). The CDR3 nucleotides are TGTGCCAGCAGCCAAGAAACAGGGTGGAACACTGAAGCTTTCTTT. This codes for CASSQETGWNTEAFF.

V is TRBV6-5 and J is TRBJ2-1, with D uncertain. CDR1 and CDR2 from the germline V gene are MNHEY and SVGAGI. V was shortened by 5 bases and J by 5 bases, with 13 bases between the two germline ends. This CDR3 has 14 residues. The chain's CDR3 is CASSRDGGNNEQFF. For the CDR3, the DNA is TGTGCCAGCAGTCGCGACGGCGGCAACAATGAGCAGTTCTTC.

J is TRBJ1-6 and V is TRBV10-3; D not resolved. Trimming removed 0 bases at V and 10 bases at J, with 13 bases between. The germline CDR1 and CDR2 sequences are ENHRY and SYGVKD. The CDR3 loop spans 15 amino acids. The CDR3 sequence is CAISESGDGSSPLHF. In DNA, the CDR3 is TGTGCCATCAGTGAGTCAGGAGACGGATCCTCACCCCTCCACTTT.

The gene calls are TRBV6-7 and TRBJ1-2; 7 bases are shared with TRBD1. TRBV6-7 is designated an ORF whose function remains uncertain. The ends lost 3 bases at V and 1 base at J; junction bases unmatched: 5. The CDR3 extends over 15 amino acids. CDR3 protein: CASSYSQGGNYGYTF. CDR3 in DNA: TGTGCCAGCAGTTATTCCCAGGGGGGTAACTATGGCTACACCTTC.

V and J are TRBV7-2 and TRBJ2-2; possibly TRBD1 or TRBD2 for D (5 bases each). CDR3 size: 15 residues. V gave up 2 bases and J gave up 2 bases, with 9 bases separating them. In germline, CDR1 is SGHTA, CDR2 FQGNSA. The CDR3 sequence is CASSLWGLNTGELFF. The CDR3 nucleotides are TGTGCCAGCAGCTTATGGGGGTTAAACACCGGGGAGCTGTTTTTT.

The chain recombines TRBV19 with TRBJ2-2; 7 nucleotides align to TRBD1. CDR1 is LNHDA, CDR2 SQIVND, per germline (reference sequence). V lost 6 bases to trimming and J lost 4 bases; unmatched junction nucleotides: 5. The CDR3 runs 14 residues. CDR3 bases: TGTGCCAGTAGGCCTGGGACAGCCACCGGGGAGCTGTTTTTT. Translating it yields CASRPGTATGELFF.

The chain links TRBV6-6 to TRBJ2-7; 12 bases are shared with TRBD1. The CDR3 is 16 residues long. V was clipped by 1 base and J by 7 bases; unmatched bases: 8. Germline values: CDR1 MNHNY, CDR2 SVGAGI (reference sequence). CDR3 in DNA: TGTGCCAGCAGTTACTACACGGGACAGGGGGCTGGAGAGCAGTACTTC. Translated, it gives CASSYYTGQGAGEQYF.

V is TRBV19 and J is TRBJ2-1; D gene ambiguous. This CDR3 is 13 amino acids long. V was clipped by 5 bases and J by 9 bases, with 14 bases between them. In germline, CDR1 is LNHDA, CDR2 SQIVND (reference sequence). The CDR3 region is CASSPGHLGEQFF. The CDR3, as DNA: TGTGCCAGTAGTCCAGGTCACCTCGGTGAGCAGTTCTTC.

This chain uses TRBV21-1 with TRBJ1-2. TRBV21-1 is flagged as a pseudogene. The length of the CDR3 is 13 residues. The CDR3 DNA sequence: TGTGCCAGCAGCATATCTCGGACGAGGGGCTACACCTTC. Its protein product is CASSISRTRGYTF.

This rearrangement joins TRBV7-9 to TRBJ1-4; D might be TRBD1 (6 bases). There are 15 residues in the CDR3. Germline V gene data show CDR1 as SEHNR and CDR2 as FQNEAQ (reference sequence). Trimming pared 0 bases from V and 5 bases from J, leaving 10 bases between. Written as DNA, the CDR3 is TGTGCCAGCAGCTTAGCCAGGGGTATCAATGAAAAACTGTTTTTT. It yields the protein CASSLARGINEKLFF.

J is TRBJ1-5 and V is TRBV9; D remains unclear. With 3 bases removed from V and 1 base from J, the gap between germline ends came to 20 bases. The CDR3 sequence is 18 residues long. CDR1 SGDLS and CDR2 YYNGEE come from the germline V gene. CDR3 sequence (DNA): TGTGCCAGCAGCGACTCCCGACTACTCATAGGGAGCAATCAGCCCCAGCATTTT. Translation: CASSDSRLLIGSNQPQHF. Filled out from reference TRBV9 and TRBJ1-5, the complete variable domain reads DSGVTQTPKHLITATGQRVTLRCSPRSGDLSVYWYQQSLDQGLQFLIQYYNGEERAKGNILERFSAQQFPDLHSELNLSSLELGDSALYFCASSDSRLLIGSNQPQHFGDGTRLSIL.

The rearrangement links TRBV28 to TRBJ1-1, with D possibly being TRBD1 (6 bases). CDR1 MDHEN and CDR2 SYDVKM come from the germline V gene. Trimming left V 6 bases short and J 7 bases short, with 12 bases between. This CDR3 contains 12 residues. The CDR3 sequence: CASRRDTIEAFF. The CDR3 nucleotides are TGTGCCAGCAGGCGGGACACAATTGAAGCTTTCTTT.

CDR3 coding DNA: TGTGCCAGCTACCAAAACAAGGTCAGGTATGGCTACACCTTC. Its translation: CASYQNKVRYGYTF. The chain recombines TRBV28 with TRBJ1-2; D is unclear. V was trimmed by 8 bases and J by 5 bases, leaving 18 bases between them. In germline, CDR1 is MDHEN, CDR2 SYDVKM. The CDR3 is 14 residues long.

The V and J genes are TRBV7-2 and TRBJ2-3; D is undetermined. V lost 1 base, J lost 2 bases, and 7 bases lay in between. The CDR3 sequence is 14 residues long. The V gene's germline CDR1 is SGHTA and CDR2 FQGNSA. The CDR3: CASSLGYITDTQYF. CDR3 sequence (DNA): TGTGCCAGCAGCTTAGGGTACATCACAGATACGCAGTATTTT.

This clone was observed once. The chain carries TRBV7-8 and TRBJ1-1; D is unclear. Germline CDR1 reads SGHVS; CDR2 reads FQNEAQ. The CDR3 length is 14 residues. V dropped 4 bases and J dropped 1 base, with 10 bases sitting between them. The CDR3 coding sequence is TGTGCCAGCAGCTCCGGAGATCGGAACACTGAAGCTTTCTTT. Residues: CASSSGDRNTEAFF.

The chain employs TRBV4-3 and TRBJ2-7, with D hard to call. With 1 base removed from V and 2 bases from J, the gap between germline ends came to 12 bases. CDR1 is LGHNA, CDR2 YSLEER, per germline. The CDR3 spans 15 residues. The CDR3 coding sequence is TGCGCCAGCAGCCAAGGGACGGCGTTACCCTACGAGCAGTACTTC. Amino acid sequence: CASSQGTALPYEQYF.

V is TRBV6-5 and J is TRBJ1-1; D perhaps matches TRBD1 (5 bases). Trimming shortened V by 6 bases and J by 2 bases, and 10 bases separated the two germline ends. This CDR3 region has 13 residues. Germline V gene sequence: CDR1 MNHEY, CDR2 SVGAGI. DNA for the CDR3: TGTGCCAGCAGCCTTACAGGAAACACTGAAGCTTTCTTT. As protein: CASSLTGNTEAFF.

The V call is TRBV6-5, the J call TRBJ1-1; the D gene is possibly TRBD1 (6 bases). CDR1 and CDR2 (germline): MNHEY, SVGAGI. CDR3 length equals 15 residues. Between the trimmed V and J ends, which lost 5 bases and 8 bases, there was a span of 21 bases. The CDR3 region has the DNA TGTGCCAGCAGTCAGCGGTCAGGGGTGCTTTTGGAAGCTTTCTTT. Its protein is CASSQRSGVLLEAFF.